The 21 T cell receptor beta chains below all came from one sample that was sequenced in a study of T cell responses to AZD1222 COVID-19 vaccine. Method: immunoSEQ multiplex PCR; TCRdb's copy keeps in-frame clones and lacks some. The sample contains about 160,000 clones, about 95% of which appear only once. This specimen was peripheral blood, taken on day 0 of AZD1222 vaccination. Receptors were obtained from an adult in good health.

V usage is TRBV6-5 and J usage is TRBJ1-4, with 10 bases lining up with TRBD1. Germline V gene lookup returns CDR1 MNHEY and CDR2 SVGAGI. J lost 8 bases, V lost 2 bases, and 5 bases had no gene match. The CDR3 length is 15 residues. The CDR3 here is CASSYLGTGDEKLFF. The CDR3 nucleotides are TGTGCCAGCAGTTACCTCGGGACAGGGGACGAAAAACTGTTTTTT.

This chain connects TRBV18 to TRBJ2-7, with 10 bases matching TRBD2. V shed 3 bases and J 4 bases; nucleotides not matched to a gene: 6. Germline-derived CDR1 and CDR2 are KGHSH and LQKENI. CDR3 length equals 15 residues. CDR3 sequence reads: CASSPRAGGKYEQYV. The CDR3 nucleotides are TGTGCCAGCTCACCCCGAGCGGGGGGGAAGTACGAGCAGTACGTC.

The chain carries TRBV5-6 and TRBJ1-4, with a tentative D call TRBD1 (6 bases). The CDR3 is 15 amino acids. The V and J ends lost 0 bases and 7 bases respectively, with 13 bases between them. CDR1 SGHDT and CDR2 YYEEEE come from the germline V gene. The CDR3 DNA is TGTGCCAGCAGCTTGGTGGGCAGGGGAGGTGAAAAACTGTTTTTT. This sequence encodes CASSLVGRGGEKLFF.

The CDR3 bases are TGTGCCAGCAGTCTCGTACAGGGCGGTCAGCCCCAGCATTTT. It specifies CASSLVQGGQPQHF. The rearrangement links TRBV28 to TRBJ1-5, with D tentatively TRBD1 (6 bases). Between the trimmed V and J ends, which lost 5 bases and 6 bases, there was a span of 14 bases. The CDR3 sequence is 14 residues long. Germline CDR1 MDHEN, CDR2 SYDVKM.

CDR3 amino acids: CAWSEGLAGADTQYF. The CDR3 DNA sequence: TGTGCCTGGAGCGAGGGACTAGCGGGAGCAGATACGCAGTATTTT. The chain combines TRBV30 with TRBJ2-3; 14 bases are a match to TRBD2. The CDR3 totals 15 residues. V shed 3 bases, J shed 4 bases, and the junction held 3 bases outside the gene matches. Germline CDR1 GTSNPN, CDR2 SVGIG (reference sequence).

This chain connects TRBV30 to TRBJ1-3, with TRBD1 as a possible D gene (6 bases). Germline values: CDR1 GTSNPN, CDR2 SVGIG (reference sequence). The germline V and J ends were trimmed by 7 bases and 1 base, with 8 bases remaining between them. The CDR3 covers 12 residues. The CDR3 is CASGVSGNTIYF. CDR3 in DNA: TGTGCCTCAGGGGTGTCTGGAAACACCATATATTTT.

This clone was detected only a few times. The CDR3 bases are TGTGCCAGCAGTGGGATTAACACTGAAGCTTTCTTT. Translating gives CASSGINTEAFF. The genes are TRBV2 and TRBJ1-1; D unresolved. From germline, CDR1 is SNHLY and CDR2 FYNNEI. The V gene lost 4 bases and the J gene lost 2 bases, with 5 bases spanning the gap. This CDR3 region has 12 residues.

The chain joins TRBV5-6 to TRBJ2-6; no clear D gene. V dropped 5 bases and J dropped 0 bases, with 12 bases sitting between them. The CDR3 runs to 16 residues. CDR1 SGHDT and CDR2 YYEEEE come from the germline V gene. The DNA of the CDR3 is TGTGCCAGCAGGTCCTCAGGCTTCTCTGGGGCCAACGTCCTGACTTTC. It is translated as CASRSSGFSGANVLTF. Using reference TRBV5-6 and TRBJ2-6 for the parts outside the CDR3, the full variable domain is DAGVTQSPTHLIKTRGQQVTLRCSPKSGHDTVSWYQQALGQGPQFIFQYYEEEERQRGNFPDRFSGHQFPNYSSELNVNALLLGDSALYLCASRSSGFSGANVLTFGAGSRLTVL.

V gene TRBV5-4 combines with J gene TRBJ2-1; the D gene is possibly TRBD2 (5 bases). Germline CDR1 is SGHNT and CDR2 is YYREEE (reference sequence). The V end lost 7 bases, the J end lost 6 bases, and 14 bases lay between the germline ends. This CDR3 is built from 13 residues. The CDR3 protein is CASGGLVGNEQFF. The CDR3 nucleotides read TGTGCCAGCGGCGGACTCGTGGGCAATGAGCAGTTCTTC.

The chain uses TRBV28 and TRBJ2-3, with D unclear. The CDR3 sequence is 11 residues long. The ends were cut back, 10 bases at V and 6 bases at J, with 11 bases in the middle. The germline CDR1 and CDR2 sequences are MDHEN and SYDVKM. CDR3 nucleotide sequence: TGTGCCACCGTTAATACGGATACGCAGTATTTT. This translates into CATVNTDTQYF.

The chain combines TRBV15 with TRBJ1-6; no firm D call. The V end was cut by 3 bases, the J end by 7 bases, with 7 bases between. This CDR3 region has 13 residues. Germline V lookup: CDR1 LNHNV, CDR2 YYDKDF (reference sequence). The CDR3 DNA is TGTGCCACCAGCAGCCAGACCAATTCACCCCTCCACTTT. Translation gives CATSSQTNSPLHF. The full variable domain, completed using reference TRBV15 and TRBJ1-6, is DAMVIQNPRYQVTQFGKPVTLSCSQTLNHNVMYWYQQKSSQAPKLLFHYYDKDFNNEADTPDNFQSRRPNTSFCFLDIRSPGLGDTAMYLCATSSQTNSPLHFGNGTRLTVT.

V is TRBV2 and J is TRBJ2-6; D uncertain. V lost 4 bases and J 6 bases, leaving 4 bases between the germline ends. This CDR3 comprises 12 residues. Germline V CDR1 and CDR2: SNHLY, FYNNEI. The DNA for the CDR3 is TGTGCCAGCAGTGTAGAGGCCAACGTCCTGACTTTC. This codes for CASSVEANVLTF.

The chain links TRBV18 to TRBJ1-4, with 9 bases matching TRBD1. CDR1 is KGHSH and CDR2 is LQKENI in the germline V gene. The CDR3 extends over 16 amino acids. Unmatched junction bases numbered 3, after V lost 3 bases and J lost 1 base. In DNA, the CDR3 is TGTGCCAGCTCACCGGGACAGGGAGGAACTAATGAAAAACTGTTTTTT. It specifies CASSPGQGGTNEKLFF.

This clone was seen a single time. This chain uses TRBV11-3 with TRBJ2-7; 10 positions match TRBD2. Per the germline V gene, CDR1 is SGHNT and CDR2 is YENEEA. This CDR3 contains 17 residues. V dropped 5 bases and J dropped 4; count of bases not matched to a gene: 14. DNA of the CDR3: TGTGCCAGCAGCCCTGGACTAGCGGCCTGTAAAAAATACGAGCAGTACGTC. This translates into CASSPGLAACKKYEQYV.

The rearrangement joins TRBV9 to TRBJ2-3; 7 bases agree with TRBD1. The CDR3 runs to 18 residues. Unmatched junction bases numbered 15, after V lost 3 bases and J lost 2 bases. Per germline, CDR1 SGDLS and CDR2 YYNGEE. CDR3 region: CASSESLSRGRVTDTQYF. The DNA for the CDR3 is TGTGCCAGCAGCGAGAGCCTATCGAGGGGGCGCGTCACAGATACGCAGTATTTT.

This sequence joins TRBV27 and TRBJ1-3, with D unclear. Germline CDR1 is MNHEY and CDR2 is SMNVEV (reference sequence). The CDR3 consists of 14 residues. Deletions cut 6 bases from V and 2 bases from J, with 11 bases between. CDR3 loop: CASSTTSAGNTIYF. CDR3 sequence (DNA): TGTGCCAGCAGCACAACCTCGGCTGGAAACACCATATATTTT.

V is TRBV6-1 and J is TRBJ2-1, with D maybe TRBD2 (6 bases). This CDR3 is 15 amino acids long. V was pared by 2 bases and J by 6 bases, with 14 bases between. Germline V lookup: CDR1 MNHNS, CDR2 SASEGT. Here the CDR3 reads CASSELGGGTNEQFF. For the CDR3, the DNA is TGTGCCAGCAGTGAACTCGGAGGCGGGACCAATGAGCAGTTCTTC.

In DNA, the CDR3 is TGTGCCATAGGGGATGTAGCGGGGGGGCCGCAGGATGAGCAGTTCTTC. Translating gives CAIGDVAGGPQDEQFF. The V call is TRBV2, the J call TRBJ2-1; TRBD2 aligns across 11 bases. CDR1 and CDR2 (germline): SNHLY, FYNNEI. Trimming took 10 bases from V and 8 from J; bases not matched to a gene: 16. CDR3 length: 16 residues.

This clone was picked up a small number of times. The chain couples TRBV15 to TRBJ1-2; D is perhaps TRBD1 (6 bases). This CDR3 has 15 residues. Trimming removed 0 bases from V and 2 bases from J, with 10 bases in between. CDR1 is LNHNV, CDR2 YYDKDF, per germline (reference sequence). Here the CDR3 reads CATSRDRTANYGYTF. The CDR3 coding sequence is TGTGCCACCAGCAGAGATCGGACAGCAAACTATGGCTACACCTTC.

The chain joins TRBV13 to TRBJ2-3, with unresolved D. Germline V lookup: CDR1 PRHDT, CDR2 FYEKMQ (reference sequence). The CDR3 has 15 amino acids. The V and J ends lost 2 bases and 4 bases respectively, with 13 bases between them. The CDR3 region is CASSLTSKSPDTQYF. CDR3 DNA sequence: TGTGCCAGCAGCTTAACCTCGAAATCCCCAGATACGCAGTATTTT.

This clone came up a few times. The chain joins TRBV18 to TRBJ1-4; 7 bases fit TRBD1. Germline V gives CDR1 KGHSH, CDR2 LQKENI. The CDR3 runs 20 residues. Trimming took 2 bases from V and 0 from J; bases not matched to a gene: 15. The CDR3 sequence: CASSPWVTGGTDSTNEKLFF. In DNA form, the CDR3 reads TGTGCCAGCTCACCATGGGTGACGGGAGGGACAGACTCAACTAATGAAAAACTGTTTTTT. Filled out from reference TRBV18 and TRBJ1-4, the complete variable domain reads NAGVMQNPRHLVRRRGQEARLRCSPMKGHSHVYWYRQLPEEGLKFMVYLQKENIIDESGMPKERFSAEFPKEGPSILRIQQVVRGDSAAYFCASSPWVTGGTDSTNEKLFFGSGTQLSVL.